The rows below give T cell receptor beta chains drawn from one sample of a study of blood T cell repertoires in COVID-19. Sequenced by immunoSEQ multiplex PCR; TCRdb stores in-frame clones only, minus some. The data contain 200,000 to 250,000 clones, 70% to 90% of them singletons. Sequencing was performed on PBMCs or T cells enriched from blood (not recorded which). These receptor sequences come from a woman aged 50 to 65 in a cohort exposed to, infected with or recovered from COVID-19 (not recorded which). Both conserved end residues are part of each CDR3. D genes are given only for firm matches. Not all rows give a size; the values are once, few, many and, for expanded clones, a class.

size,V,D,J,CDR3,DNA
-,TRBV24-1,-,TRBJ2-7,CATSDHYEQYF,TGTGCCACCAGTGATCACTACGAGCAGTACTTC
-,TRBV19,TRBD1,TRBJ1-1,CASSIGWTGDEAFF,TGTGCCAGTAGTATAGGTTGGACAGGGGACGAAGCTTTCTTT
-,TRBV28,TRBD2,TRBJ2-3,CASSFGSGGVDTQYF,TGTGCCAGCAGTTTTGGTAGCGGGGGTGTGGATACGCAGTATTTT
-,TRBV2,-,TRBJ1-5,CASSKQDQPQHF,TGTGCCAGCAGTAAGCAGGATCAGCCCCAGCATTTT
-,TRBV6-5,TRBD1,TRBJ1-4,CASSPRTGSEKLFF,TGTGCCAGCAGTCCCCGGACAGGGAGTGAAAAACTGTTTTTT
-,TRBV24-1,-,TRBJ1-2,CATQSPDYGYTF,TGTGCCACCCAATCGCCGGACTATGGCTACACCTTC
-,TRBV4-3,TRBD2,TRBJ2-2,CASSYKTVSSGWAGELFF,TGCGCCAGCAGCTACAAGACGGTCTCTAGCGGGTGGGCCGGGGAGCTGTTTTTT
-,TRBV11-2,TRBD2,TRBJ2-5,CASSPIQAGERETQYF,TGTGCCAGCAGCCCGATTCAAGCGGGGGAACGAGAGACCCAGTACTTC
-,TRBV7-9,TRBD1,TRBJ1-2,CASHVVTGTVGRRDYGYTF,TGTGCCAGCCACGTTGTAACCGGGACAGTGGGCCGCCGGGACTATGGCTACACCTTC
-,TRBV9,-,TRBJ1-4,CASSSKPNEKLFF,TGTGCCAGCAGCTCAAAGCCAAATGAAAAACTGTTTTTT
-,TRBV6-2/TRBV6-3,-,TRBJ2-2,CASSYSIGRGNTGELFF,TGTGCCAGCAGTTACTCGATCGGCAGGGGGAACACCGGGGAGCTGTTTTTT
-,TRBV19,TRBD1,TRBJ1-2,CASMSPRYRDRLPYGYTF,TGTGCCAGTATGTCGCCGAGGTACCGGGACAGGTTACCATATGGCTACACCTTC
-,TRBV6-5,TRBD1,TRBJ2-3,CASSWNRGDTQYF,TGTGCCAGCAGTTGGAACAGGGGGGATACGCAGTATTTT
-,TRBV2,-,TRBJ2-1,CASRLNPLGQKQFF,TGTGCCAGCAGATTGAACCCCCTAGGACAGAAGCAGTTCTTC
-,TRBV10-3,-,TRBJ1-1,CAARTTDGQLNTEAFF,TGTGCCGCAAGGACGACAGACGGCCAATTGAACACTGAAGCTTTCTTT
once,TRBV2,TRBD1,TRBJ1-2,CASRLDRGIVIYGYTF,TGTGCCAGCAGGCTGGACAGGGGTATTGTTATCTATGGCTACACCTTC
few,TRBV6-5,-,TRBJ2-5,CASSYSIRGAVETQYF,TGTGCCAGCAGTTACTCGATCAGGGGCGCAGTGGAGACCCAGTACTTC
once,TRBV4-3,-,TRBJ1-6,CASSQDLGQGMNNSPLHF,TGCGCCAGCAGCCAAGACTTGGGGCAGGGGATGAATAATTCACCCCTCCACTTT
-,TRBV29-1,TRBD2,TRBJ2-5,CSVDRVSIAGGNFQETQYF,TGCAGCGTTGACAGGGTCTCGATAGCGGGGGGGAATTTCCAAGAGACCCAGTACTTC
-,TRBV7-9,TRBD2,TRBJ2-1,CASSGTVAGDYNEQFF,TGTGCCAGCAGTGGGACTGTGGCGGGGGACTACAATGAGCAGTTCTTC
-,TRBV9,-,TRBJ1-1,CASSVSGNTEAFF,TGTGCCAGCAGCGTCTCAGGGAACACTGAAGCTTTCTTT
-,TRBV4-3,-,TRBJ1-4,CASSQLGTSREKLFF,TGCGCCAGCAGCCAGTTAGGGACTTCAAGGGAAAAACTGTTTTTT
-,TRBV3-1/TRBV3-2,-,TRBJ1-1,CASSQGGGTEAFF,TGTGCCAGCAGCCAGGGGGGGGGCACTGAAGCTTTCTTT
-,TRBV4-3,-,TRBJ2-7,CASSQDRGKVYEQYF,TGCGCCAGCAGCCAAGATCGCGGCAAGGTCTACGAGCAGTACTTC
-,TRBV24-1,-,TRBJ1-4,CATSENDRFNEKLFF,TGTGCCACCAGTGAGAACGACAGGTTTAATGAAAAACTGTTTTTT
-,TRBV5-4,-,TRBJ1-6,CASSLESGFYNSPLHF,TGTGCCAGCAGCTTGGAATCAGGGTTCTATAATTCACCCCTCCACTTT
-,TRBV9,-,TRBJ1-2,CASSVAGDHGYTF,TGTGCCAGCAGCGTAGCAGGGGATCATGGCTACACCTTC
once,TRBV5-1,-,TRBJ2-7,CASSLGTGQNSYEQYF,TGCGCCAGCAGCTTGGGGACCGGACAGAACTCCTACGAGCAGTACTTC
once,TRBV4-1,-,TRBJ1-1,CASSQVVRNTEAFF,TGCGCCAGCAGCCAAGTCGTCAGGAACACTGAAGCTTTCTTT
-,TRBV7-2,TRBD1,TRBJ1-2,CASSIDRDHGYTF,TGTGCCAGCAGCATAGACAGGGACCATGGCTACACCTTC
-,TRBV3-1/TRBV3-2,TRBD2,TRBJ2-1,CASSPPTSAQNEQFF,TGTGCCAGCAGCCCGCCAACTAGCGCCCAGAATGAGCAGTTCTTC
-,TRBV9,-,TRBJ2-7,CASSASYRAPEQYF,TGTGCCAGCAGCGCAAGCTACAGGGCTCCCGAGCAGTACTTC
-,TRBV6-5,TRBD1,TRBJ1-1,CASRGTANTEAFF,TGTGCCAGCCGAGGGACAGCGAACACTGAAGCTTTCTTT
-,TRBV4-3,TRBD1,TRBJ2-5,CASSRTGTGAQETQYF,TGCGCCAGCAGCCGGACCGGGACAGGGGCTCAAGAGACCCAGTACTTC
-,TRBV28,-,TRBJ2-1,CASSLWDLPNEQFF,TGTGCCAGCAGTTTGTGGGACTTACCCAATGAGCAGTTCTTC
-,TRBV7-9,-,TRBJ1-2,CASGGGGLLPANYGYTF,TGTGCCAGCGGAGGTGGGGGACTCCTTCCCGCTAACTATGGCTACACCTTC
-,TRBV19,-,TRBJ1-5,CASSGLGQPQHF,TGTGCCAGCTCGGGACTCGGGCAGCCCCAGCATTTT
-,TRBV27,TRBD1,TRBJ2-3,CASSFAGTGLSTDTQYF,TGTGCCAGCAGTTTCGCCGGGACAGGGTTAAGCACAGATACGCAGTATTTT
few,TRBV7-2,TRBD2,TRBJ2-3,CASSLFGSSGGEGTQYF,TGTGCCAGCAGCTTATTCGGGAGTAGCGGGGGGGAGGGTACGCAGTATTTT
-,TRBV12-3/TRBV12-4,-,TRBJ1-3,CASSRVPNTIYF,TGTGCCAGCAGCCGTGTCCCAAACACCATATATTTT
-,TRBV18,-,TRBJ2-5,CASSQIQGPQETQYF,TGTGCCAGCTCACAAATACAGGGCCCCCAAGAGACCCAGTACTTC
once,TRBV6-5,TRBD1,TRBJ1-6,CASNRGGSHNSPLHF,TGTGCCAGCAACAGAGGGGGCTCCCATAATTCACCCCTCCACTTT
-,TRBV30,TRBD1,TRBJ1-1,CAWGATGGADAFF,TGTGCCTGGGGGGCGACAGGGGGCGCGGATGCTTTCTTT